The rows below give T cell receptor beta chains drawn from one sample of a study of T cells after somatic rescue of genetic block. The assay was immunoSEQ multiplex PCR, and TCRdb's table has in-frame clones only and misses some. Here the sample spans fewer than 150,000 clones, 85% to 95% being singletons. The material sequenced was peripheral blood mononuclear cells (PBMCs). The receptors were sampled from a woman aged 18-30 years. Both conserved end residues are part of each CDR3. D genes are given only for firm matches. Size is stated for part of the rows, as once, few or many counts, or as a class when the clone is expanded.

v_gene,abundance,d_gene,len,j_gene,CDR3aa,CDR3nt
TRBV5-1,once,-,16,TRBJ2-1,CASSLAEGRSYNEQFF,TGCGCCAGCAGCTTGGCCGAGGGCCGATCCTACAATGAGCAGTTCTTC
TRBV6-6,-,TRBD1,13,TRBJ1-2,CASSYSGTVGYTF,TGTGCCAGCAGTTACTCGGGGACAGTCGGCTACACCTTC
TRBV28,-,-,12,TRBJ2-1,CASSLTSRAQFF,TGTGCCAGCAGCCTGACTAGTAGGGCGCAGTTCTTC
TRBV30,-,TRBD2,16,TRBJ2-1,CAWSVHSGTQYNEQFF,TGTGCCTGGAGTGTACATAGCGGGACACAATACAATGAGCAGTTCTTC
TRBV28,-,-,15,TRBJ2-2,CASSFLGRNTGELFF,TGTGCCAGCAGTTTCCTGGGGAGGAACACCGGGGAGCTGTTTTTT
TRBV15,-,TRBD1,14,TRBJ2-7,CATSRPGQGYEQYF,TGTGCCACCAGCAGACCGGGACAGGGGTACGAGCAGTACTTC
TRBV11-2,-,-,14,TRBJ2-4,CASSPRVAKNIQYF,TGTGCCAGCAGCCCCAGGGTAGCCAAAAACATTCAGTACTTC
TRBV9,-,TRBD2,16,TRBJ2-2,CASSQVGGTNTGELFF,TGTGCCAGCAGCCAGGTGGGGGGGACGAACACCGGGGAGCTGTTTTTT
TRBV7-8,-,-,13,TRBJ1-1,CASSHRDGTEAFF,TGTGCCAGCAGCCACAGGGATGGGACTGAAGCTTTCTTT
TRBV7-3,-,-,15,TRBJ1-1,CASSDGLILNTEAFF,TGTGCCAGCAGCGACGGACTCATACTCAACACTGAAGCTTTCTTT
TRBV29-1,-,TRBD2,14,TRBJ2-2,CSVEVGLNTGELFF,TGCAGCGTTGAAGTGGGACTAAACACCGGGGAGCTGTTTTTT
TRBV5-3,-,TRBD1,15,TRBJ1-1,CARRYTLNRGSEAFF,TGTGCCAGAAGGTACACCCTAAACAGGGGCAGTGAAGCTTTCTTT
TRBV6-4,-,TRBD2,15,TRBJ2-1,CASSPVGGAGNEQFF,TGTGCCAGCAGCCCTGTCGGGGGGGCCGGCAATGAGCAGTTCTTC
TRBV28,-,-,13,TRBJ2-7,CASSLFNPYEQYF,TGTGCCAGCAGTTTATTTAACCCCTACGAGCAGTACTTC
TRBV28,-,-,12,TRBJ1-2,CASSWGEGGYTF,TGTGCCAGCAGTTGGGGAGAGGGAGGCTACACCTTC
TRBV19,-,TRBD1,15,TRBJ1-3,CASSDDRGRGNTIYF,TGTGCCAGTAGTGACGACAGGGGGCGCGGAAACACCATATATTTT
TRBV27,-,TRBD1,18,TRBJ1-6,CASTSTPRGQGYNSPLHF,TGTGCCAGCACCTCGACCCCCCGGGGACAGGGTTATAATTCACCCCTCCACTTT
TRBV19,few,-,12,TRBJ1-5,CASNFRYQPQHF,TGTGCCAGTAACTTCCGCTATCAGCCCCAGCATTTT
TRBV9,-,-,11,TRBJ2-2,CASSSSRELFF,TGTGCCAGCAGCTCCTCGAGGGAGCTGTTTTTT
TRBV7-9,-,TRBD2,15,TRBJ2-1,CASSPSSGGWDEQFF,TGTGCCAGCAGCCCCTCTAGCGGGGGATGGGATGAGCAGTTCTTC
TRBV7-2,-,TRBD2,15,TRBJ2-3,CASSLQAGGTDTQYF,TGTGCCAGCAGCTTACAGGCGGGGGGTACAGATACGCAGTATTTT
TRBV7-9,-,-,16,TRBJ1-1,CASSHEEAGSYLGAFF,TGTGCCAGCAGCCACGAAGAGGCCGGATCCTACCTAGGCGCTTTCTTT
TRBV4-1,-,TRBD1,15,TRBJ1-2,CASSLTGGGSDGYTF,TGCGCCAGCAGCCTGACAGGGGGCGGCTCTGATGGCTACACCTTC
TRBV28,-,-,18,TRBJ1-5,CASSRAAFSAYSNQPQHF,TGTGCCAGCAGTCGCGCGGCTTTCTCAGCGTATAGCAATCAGCCCCAGCATTTT
TRBV6-5,-,TRBD1,13,TRBJ2-7,CATKDRGGHEQYF,TGTGCCACCAAGGACAGGGGCGGCCACGAGCAGTACTTC
TRBV2,-,TRBD2,13,TRBJ2-2,CASPSGGSGELFF,TGTGCCAGCCCTAGCGGGGGAAGCGGGGAGCTGTTTTTT
TRBV7-6,-,-,15,TRBJ2-7,CASSLGNHISYEQYF,TGTGCCAGCAGCTTAGGGAACCATATTTCCTACGAGCAGTACTTC
TRBV6-6,once,-,15,TRBJ1-5,CASSLAPEFNQPQHF,TGTGCCAGCAGTCTTGCCCCCGAGTTCAATCAGCCCCAGCATTTT